This entry describes one TCR beta chain. Its antigen is not known. The data derive from a study of tumor-infiltrating lymphocytes in primary liver carcinoma. Overall study findings and caveats: Tumor tissue displayed a significantly greater top-250-clone fraction than blood (p = 0.039).

The V end was cut by 2 bases, the J end by 3 bases, with 4 bases between. CDR3 length: 12 residues. Germline-derived CDR1 and CDR2 are ENHRY and SYGVKD. Starting material of approximately 500 ng total RNA yielded TCR beta cDNA via a constant-region primer. Employing slightly modified ARM-PCR, three nested multiplex PCR rounds were run, and these gave rise to the TCR beta libraries. With TRBV1-TRBV30 forward primers and a C-beta reverse primer, the first two PCR rounds were run for roughly 9 cycles each. TCRdb re-derived calls from the multiplex PCR reads in MiXCR, one entry per CDR3 protein. The sample lists fewer than 350,000 distinct CDR3 sequences; approximately 65% were seen once. Unsorted whole blood served as the source of blood RNA, and germline DNA was extracted as well. Patients showed chronic HBV infection and an absence of prior treatment.

Input material: peripheral blood. The J gene is TRBJ2-5, the V gene TRBV10-3; D call uncertain. The TCR was taken from a middle-aged man with primary liver carcinoma and hepatitis B virus infection. The CDR3 DNA follows: TGTGCCATCAGTGAGGGAGAAGAGACCCAGTACTTC. Its translation: CAISEGEETQYF.